Listed below are T cell receptor beta chains from one sample, sequenced in a study of shared T cell receptors in the human thymus. The method was immunoSEQ multiplex PCR; TCRdb's version includes in-frame clones alone and lacks a portion of them. The data show roughly 410,000 clones, approximately 95% seen once. Sequenced input: thymocytes. These receptors came from a human donor. Each CDR3 is given with its conserved first and last residue. A D gene is named only where the DNA matches it firmly. Part of the rows lack a size; the others show once, few, many or a class for expanded clones.

NA	TRBV7-2	NA	TRBJ2-5	TGTGCCAGCAGCTTAGCGCGGACACCTCAAGAGACCCAGTACTTC	CASSLARTPQETQYF
NA	TRBV10-3	NA	TRBJ1-1	TGTGCCATCAGTGAGTCCGGAGCGGGGGTGAACACTGAAGCTTTCTTT	CAISESGAGVNTEAFF
NA	TRBV27	TRBD2	TRBJ2-7	TGTGCCAGCAGTCAACGACTAGCGGGGCTCCCAAATAGCCCTCCCTCCTACGAGCAGTACTTC	CASSQRLAGLPNSPPSYEQYF
NA	TRBV6-4	NA	TRBJ2-1	TGTGCCAGCAGTGCCCTGGGGCTAGCCAGTAGGGGGTCGCAGTTCTTC	CASSALGLASRGSQFF
NA	TRBV19	NA	TRBJ1-1	TGTGCCAGTAGTATTCCCGCCAGGAGAATGAACACTGAAGCTTTCTTT	CASSIPARRMNTEAFF
NA	TRBV10-3	TRBD2	TRBJ2-3	TGTGCCATCAGTGACCTAATACAAAAAATAGCGGGAGCCACAGATACGCAGTATTTT	CAISDLIQKIAGATDTQYF
once	TRBV28	NA	TRBJ1-1	TGTGCCAGCAGTGGCGGACACAGAAGCGAAGCTTTCTTT	CASSGGHRSEAFF
NA	TRBV11-2	NA	TRBJ1-5	TGTGCCAGCAGCCTTCCCCAGGTTGGACTCAATCAGCCCCAGCATTTT	CASSLPQVGLNQPQHF
NA	TRBV4-2	NA	TRBJ1-4	TGTGCCAGCAGCCACCCCTGGGGTAATGATGAAAAACTGTTTTTT	CASSHPWGNDEKLFF
NA	TRBV20-1	NA	TRBJ2-1	TGCAGTGCCGGGTCCATCGACAGGTTGGTCTTC	CSAGSIDRLVF
NA	TRBV9	NA	TRBJ2-6	TGTGCCAGCAGCGAGGACCCATCACGAGGAGACCGCTCTGGGGCCAACGTCCTGACTTTC	CASSEDPSRGDRSGANVLTF
once	TRBV9	NA	TRBJ2-5	TGTGCCAGCAGCGTAGCGGGGAGTGGGAAAGAGACCCAGTACTTC	CASSVAGSGKETQYF
NA	TRBV7-2	TRBD1	TRBJ1-2	TGTGCCAGCAGCTCCCTGCTTCGACAGGGCCGGAACTATGGCTACACCTTC	CASSSLLRQGRNYGYTF
NA	TRBV20-1	NA	TRBJ2-7	TGCAGTGCTAGTTGCGGATACGAGCAGTACTTC	CSASCGYEQYF
NA	TRBV9	TRBD2	TRBJ2-7	TGTGCCAGCAGCGTAGGGGCCCTAGCGGACTACGAGCAGTACTTC	CASSVGALADYEQYF